The 27 T cell receptor beta chains listed next were all sequenced from one sample in a study of low-dose radiotherapy and immunotherapy resistance in tumors. TRAV- and TRBV-specific primers were used for first-strand cDNA, which covered alpha and beta chains. PCR amplification of the TCRs was performed with Phusion for approximately 20 PCR cycles, and it relied on a constant-region primer together with a V-primer adapter. TCRdb independently ran MiXCR on the reads; one entry per CDR3 protein. Of about 15,000 distinct CDR3 sequences listed, about half are singletons. These receptors all come from a human donor with advanced metastatic prostate, ovarian, gallbladder or colorectal cancer (not recorded which). This table probably holds off-target reads from a library built for another chain.

This clonotype was seen only a few times. This chain links TRBV7-2 with TRBJ2-3; tentatively, D is TRBD1 (5 bases). The CDR3 length is 15 residues. Trimming stripped 1 base from V and 4 bases from J, with 12 bases between. Germline CDR1 and CDR2: SGHTA and FQGNSA. CDR3 in DNA: TGTGCCAGCAGCTTAGGGGTTCAGGGCTCAGATACGCAGTATTTT. It is translated as CASSLGVQGSDTQYF.

The rearrangement joins TRBV29-1 to TRBJ2-7, with 8 bases matching TRBD1. The CDR3 spans 14 residues. CDR1 is SQVTM, CDR2 ANQGSEA, per germline. J lost 4 bases, V lost 7 bases, and 12 bases had no gene match. The CDR3 region is CSATGQGGRYEQYF. Written as DNA, the CDR3 is TGCAGCGCGACCGGACAGGGTGGTAGGTACGAGCAGTACTTC.

This clonotype has only a few counts. This rearrangement joins TRBV3-1 to TRBJ2-7, with 7 bases matching TRBD1. The CDR3 has 13 residues. Germline values: CDR1 LGHDT, CDR2 YNNKEL (reference sequence). The trim removed 3 bases at V and 5 bases at J, leaving 4 bases unmatched. CDR3: CASSHDRVHEQYF. The CDR3 bases are TGTGCCAGCAGCCATGACAGGGTCCACGAGCAGTACTTC.

This clonotype showed up just once. J is TRBJ1-6 and V is TRBV7-9; D uncertain. This CDR3 spans 15 amino acids. Trimming took 5 bases from V and 5 from J, leaving 13 bases between them. CDR1 is SEHNR, CDR2 FQNEAQ, per germline (reference sequence). The DNA for the CDR3 is TGTGCCAGCAGCCCAGACTCGTTGGATAATTCACCCCTCCACTTT. Its translation: CASSPDSLDNSPLHF.

This sequence joins TRBV28 and TRBJ2-2; the D gene is possibly TRBD2 (6 bases). The V end lost 6 bases, the J end lost 1 base, and 9 bases lay between the germline ends. CDR1 and CDR2 from the germline V gene are MDHEN and SYDVKM. The CDR3 is 14 amino acids. CDR3: CASRVGGNTGELFF. The CDR3 nucleotides are TGTGCCAGCAGGGTGGGGGGGAACACCGGGGAGCTGTTTTTT.

This clonotype was seen a single time. The chain employs TRBV7-7 and TRBJ2-7, with D perhaps matching TRBD1 (5 bases). Germline V lookup: CDR1 SSHAT, CDR2 FNYEAQ (reference sequence). The CDR3 spans 15 residues. The V end lost 1 base, the J end lost 4 bases, and 14 bases lay between the germline ends. The CDR3, as DNA: TGTGCCAGCAGCTTAGGTGAGGCCCAGGGTTACGAGCAGTACTTC. It yields the protein CASSLGEAQGYEQYF.

This clonotype has more than one count but fewer than ten. The chain uses TRBV20-1 and TRBJ2-2, with D maybe TRBD1 (6 bases). Germline V lookup: CDR1 DFQATT, CDR2 SNEGSKA (reference sequence). The V gene lost 0 bases and the J gene lost 0 bases, with 8 bases spanning the gap. CDR3 size: 15 residues. CDR3 DNA sequence: TGCAGTGCTAGAGATACAGGGACGAACACCGGGGAGCTGTTTTTT. It encodes CSARDTGTNTGELFF.

There are a few counts of this clonotype. The gene calls are TRBV18 and TRBJ2-7; 11 nucleotides match TRBD1. The CDR3 is 16 amino acids. The junction had 7 bases not matched to a gene; V was cut back by 4 bases and J by 2 bases. CDR1 and CDR2 (germline): KGHSH, LQKENI. CDR3 in amino acids: CASSQRTGGNPYEQYF. In DNA form, the CDR3 reads TGTGCCAGCTCACAAAGGACAGGGGGCAACCCCTACGAGCAGTACTTC.

This clonotype showed up just a few times. The chain employs TRBV7-2 and TRBJ2-1, with D unresolved. The CDR3 has 12 residues. CDR1 and CDR2 from the germline V gene are SGHTA and FQGNSA. V was clipped by 1 base and J by 9 bases, with 7 bases between them. CDR3 residues: CASSLVLAEQFF. The CDR3 DNA follows: TGTGCCAGCAGCTTAGTATTGGCTGAGCAGTTCTTC.

This clonotype was detected a few times. The V call is TRBV28, the J call TRBJ2-1; 8 bases align to TRBD2. V dropped 2 bases and J dropped 9; count of bases not matched to a gene: 9. Germline CDR1 reads MDHEN; CDR2 reads SYDVKM. This CDR3 has 15 amino acids. CDR3 sequence: CASSLEDGRGGEQFF. In nucleotides, the CDR3 is TGTGCCAGCAGTTTAGAGGACGGGAGGGGGGGTGAGCAGTTCTTC.

A few counts support this clonotype. The chain uses TRBV7-8 and TRBJ1-4, with a tentative D call TRBD1 (6 bases). The CDR3 is 14 residues long. V lost 5 bases and J lost 5, with 12 bases in between. Per the germline V gene, CDR1 is SGHVS and CDR2 is FQNEAQ. In DNA form, the CDR3 reads TGTGCCAGCAGCCTCCGGGACAAGAATGAAAAACTGTTTTTT. Its translation is CASSLRDKNEKLFF. The complete variable domain, with remaining parts taken from reference TRBV7-8 and TRBJ1-4, reads GAGVSQSPRYKVAKRGQDVALRCDPISGHVSLFWYQQALGQGPEFLTYFQNEAQLDKSGLPSDRFFAERPEGSVSTLKIQRTQQEDSAVYLCASSLRDKNEKLFFGSGTQLSVL.

The chain has TRBV7-9 and TRBJ2-1, with 9 bases matching TRBD2. The CDR3 consists of 15 residues. Germline CDR1 reads SEHNR; CDR2 reads FQNEAQ (reference sequence). J lost 1 base, V lost 5 bases, and 3 bases had no gene match. CDR3 amino acids: CASSPRGGSYNEQFF. In DNA, the CDR3 is TGTGCCAGCAGCCCGCGGGGGGGATCCTACAATGAGCAGTTCTTC.

This clonotype was recorded a few times. The V gene is TRBV12-3 or TRBV12-4, the J gene TRBJ2-1; 8 nucleotides align to TRBD2. The CDR3 is 13 amino acids. The V and J ends lost 8 bases and 6 bases, in that order; junction bases with no gene match: 6. The DNA for the CDR3 is TGTGCCAGCTCACCGGGGGGGGGCAATGAGCAGTTCTTC. Amino acids: CASSPGGGNEQFF.

The V gene is TRBV2, the J gene TRBJ1-5; D might be TRBD1 (5 bases). V was clipped by 7 bases and J by 7 bases, with 17 bases between them. The CDR3 has 14 amino acids. CDR1 is SNHLY, CDR2 FYNNEI, per germline. The CDR3 loop reads CASTWGGMRQPQHF. The CDR3 coding sequence is TGTGCCAGCACTTGGGGGGGGATGAGACAGCCCCAGCATTTT.

The V gene is TRBV6-1, the J gene TRBJ2-7; D may be TRBD2 (6 bases). The CDR3 runs to 15 residues. Germline CDR1 is MNHNS and CDR2 is SASEGT. V lost 5 bases and J lost 2, with 16 bases in between. CDR3 nucleotides: TGTGCCAGCAGTTGGTCGGGGGACGGACCCTACGAGCAGTACTTC. This codes for CASSWSGDGPYEQYF.

The genes are TRBV24-1 and TRBJ2-5; 9 positions agree with TRBD1. The J segment lost 5 bases and the V segment lost 7 bases, leaving 10 bases of the junction unmatched. Germline CDR1 is KGHDR and CDR2 is SFDVKD. The CDR3 has 15 residues. The CDR3 DNA is TGTGCCACCAGCTCCGGGACAGGGAATCGGGAGACCCAGTACTTC. The encoded protein is CATSSGTGNRETQYF.

The chain recombines TRBV3-1 with TRBJ2-1; D gene unclear. The length of the CDR3 is 16 residues. CDR1 LGHDT and CDR2 YNNKEL come from the germline V gene (reference sequence). Trimming left V 5 bases short and J 4 bases short, with 18 bases between. CDR3 DNA: TGTGCCAGCAGCTCCATTTGGAAGGCAGCTTACAATGAGCAGTTCTTC. Amino acid sequence: CASSSIWKAAYNEQFF.

J is TRBJ2-4 and V is TRBV6-1; 7 bases line up with TRBD1. Germline-derived CDR1 and CDR2 are MNHNS and SASEGT. The CDR3 length is 15 residues. V lost 5 bases to trimming and J lost 5 bases; unmatched junction nucleotides: 9. The CDR3 sequence: CASSYPGQSQNIQYF. CDR3 bases: TGTGCCAGCAGTTACCCGGGACAGTCCCAAAACATTCAGTACTTC.

V and J are TRBV12-3 or TRBV12-4 and TRBJ1-2; 9 bases match TRBD1. V shed 8 bases and J 8 bases; nucleotides not matched to a gene: 6. The CDR3 is 12 residues long. The CDR3, as DNA: TGTGCCAGCGGGGGGACAGGGTTCGGCTACACCTTC. It codes for CASGGTGFGYTF.

V gene TRBV25-1 combines with J gene TRBJ1-3; D is ambiguous. From germline, CDR1 is MGHDK and CDR2 SYGVNS. The CDR3 sequence is 15 residues long. V was cut by 3 bases and J by 4 bases, with 13 bases left in between. Here the CDR3 reads CASSDTAKTGNTIYF. As DNA, the CDR3 is TGTGCCAGCAGTGACACCGCTAAGACGGGAAACACCATATATTTT.

The chain uses TRBV29-1 and TRBJ1-5; a possible D gene is TRBD1 (6 bases). Germline lookup yields CDR1 SQVTM and CDR2 ANQGSEA. The ends were cut back, 5 bases at V and 1 base at J, with 15 bases in the middle. The CDR3 consists of 15 residues. Here the CDR3 DNA reads TGCAGCGTTCAAAAGGTACAGGGAAGCAATCAGCCCCAGCATTTT. This sequence encodes CSVQKVQGSNQPQHF.

This clonotype has just a few counts. The genes are TRBV6-2 or TRBV6-3 and TRBJ2-1, with 7 positions matching TRBD2. The CDR3 spans 16 residues. J was trimmed by 1 base and V by 1 base; bases with no gene match: 4. The germline V gene encodes CDR1 MNHEY and CDR2 SVGEGT. The CDR3 DNA sequence: TGTGCCAGCAGTTACTTGGCGGGAGCATCCTACAATGAGCAGTTCTTC. Amino acid sequence: CASSYLAGASYNEQFF.

This rearrangement joins TRBV6-1 to TRBJ2-1; perhaps TRBD2 as D (5 bases). This CDR3 contains 16 residues. Trimming removed 6 bases from V and 2 bases from J, with 17 bases in between. Germline loops: CDR1 MNHNS, CDR2 SASEGT. Written as DNA, the CDR3 is TGTGCCAGCAGCCCTCGCCCACTAGTCGCCTACAATGAGCAGTTCTTC. It codes for CASSPRPLVAYNEQFF.

This clonotype has only a few counts. V gene TRBV29-1 combines with J gene TRBJ1-1; a possible D gene is TRBD1 (6 bases). Trimming pared 2 bases from V and 3 bases from J, leaving 10 bases between. Germline CDR1 reads SQVTM; CDR2 reads ANQGSEA. The CDR3 is made up of 13 amino acids. CDR3 nucleotides: TGCAGCGTTGAACAGGGGCGGGACACTGAAGCTTTCTTT. It codes for CSVEQGRDTEAFF.

This clonotype was recorded only once. The CDR3: CASSVSGGQEKLFF. The CDR3 coding sequence is TGTGCCAGCAGCGTATCAGGGGGCCAAGAAAAACTGTTTTTT. The rearrangement joins TRBV9 to TRBJ1-4; 8 bases match TRBD1. Germline V gives CDR1 SGDLS, CDR2 YYNGEE. The junction had 4 bases not matched to a gene; V was cut back by 1 base and J by 8 bases. The CDR3 contains 14 residues.

The sample holds a few counts of this clonotype. The J gene is TRBJ2-3, the V gene TRBV9, with TRBD2 as a possible D gene (6 bases). Germline V lookup: CDR1 SGDLS, CDR2 YYNGEE. V was cut by 2 bases and J by 2 bases, with 15 bases left in between. This CDR3 contains 16 residues. The CDR3 sequence is CASSVPLWGLTDTQYF. In DNA, the CDR3 is TGTGCCAGCAGCGTCCCCTTGTGGGGACTCACAGATACGCAGTATTTT.

Judged by abundance, this clonotype is medium-sized. The rearrangement links TRBV12-3 or TRBV12-4 to TRBJ2-1; D is unresolved. The CDR3 consists of 16 residues. Trimming took 1 base from V and 3 from J, leaving 13 bases between them. As DNA, the CDR3 is TGTGCCAGCAGTTTAGGTCGTGACTCTTACTACAATGAGCAGTTCTTC. Translating it yields CASSLGRDSYYNEQFF.